The rows below give T cell receptor beta chains drawn from one sample of a study of shared clonotypes between healthy human individuals. Some clones are missing from TCRdb's copy, which holds only in-frame ones; the method was immunoSEQ multiplex PCR. The sample contains about 2 million clones, 85% to 95% of which appear only once. Sequencing was carried out using naive CD4+ T cells sorted from blood. These receptors all stem from a man aged 18 to 35 in good health. Both conserved end residues are part of each CDR3. Fields, in order: J gene, D gene, V gene, clone size, CDR3 protein, CDR3 DNA. The D gene is left open where the match is weak. Clone size is stated in some rows and not others, as once, few, many or a class when expanded.

j_gene: TRBJ2-3; d_gene: .; v_gene: TRBV25-1; abundance: once; CDR3aa: CASSEFGTDTQYF; CDR3nt: TGTGCCAGCAGTGAATTTGGGACAGATACGCAGTATTTT
j_gene: TRBJ1-3; d_gene: TRBD1; v_gene: TRBV18; abundance: .; CDR3aa: CASSPTGGNTIYF; CDR3nt: TGTGCCAGCTCACCGACAGGGGGAAACACCATATATTTT
j_gene: TRBJ1-4; d_gene: TRBD1; v_gene: TRBV7-9; abundance: .; CDR3aa: CASRSFRGQGNEKLFF; CDR3nt: TGTGCCAGCAGATCTTTTCGGGGACAGGGGAATGAAAAACTGTTTTTT
j_gene: TRBJ2-7; d_gene: TRBD2; v_gene: TRBV5-1; abundance: .; CDR3aa: CASSPSGGAYEQYF; CDR3nt: TGCGCCAGCAGCCCTTCCGGGGGGGCCTACGAGCAGTACTTC
j_gene: TRBJ2-4; d_gene: .; v_gene: TRBV6-6; abundance: .; CDR3aa: CASSSLGAAKNIQYF; CDR3nt: TGTGCCAGCAGTTCCCTGGGGGCCGCCAAAAACATTCAGTACTTC
j_gene: TRBJ2-7; d_gene: .; v_gene: TRBV18; abundance: .; CDR3aa: CASSPGQNYEQYF; CDR3nt: TGTGCCAGCTCACCGGGGCAGAACTACGAGCAGTACTTC
j_gene: TRBJ2-7; d_gene: .; v_gene: TRBV10-1; abundance: .; CDR3aa: CASSESPRGIIYEQYF; CDR3nt: TGCGCCAGCAGTGAGTCGCCTCGCGGGATTATCTACGAGCAGTACTTC
j_gene: TRBJ2-7; d_gene: .; v_gene: TRBV10-3; abundance: .; CDR3aa: CAISERARSSYEQYF; CDR3nt: TGTGCCATCAGTGAGAGAGCGCGTAGCTCCTACGAGCAGTACTTC
j_gene: TRBJ2-7; d_gene: .; v_gene: TRBV19; abundance: .; CDR3aa: CASSSAWDGAYEQYF; CDR3nt: TGTGCCAGTAGTAGCGCCTGGGACGGAGCCTACGAGCAGTACTTC
j_gene: TRBJ1-2; d_gene: .; v_gene: TRBV10-3; abundance: few; CDR3aa: CAISAEGDYGYTF; CDR3nt: TGTGCCATCAGTGCGGAGGGCGACTATGGCTACACCTTC
j_gene: TRBJ2-7; d_gene: TRBD2; v_gene: TRBV7-2; abundance: .; CDR3aa: CASSLLAGSYEQYF; CDR3nt: TGTGCCAGCAGCTTACTAGCGGGAAGCTACGAGCAGTACTTC
j_gene: TRBJ2-5; d_gene: TRBD2; v_gene: TRBV5-1; abundance: .; CDR3aa: CASSWASSGAQETQYF; CDR3nt: TGCGCCAGCAGCTGGGCCTCTAGCGGGGCCCAGGAGACCCAGTACTTC
j_gene: TRBJ2-1; d_gene: .; v_gene: TRBV7-5; abundance: .; CDR3aa: CARSDYSYMGPVSSYNEQFF; CDR3nt: TGTGCCAGAAGCGATTACAGCTATATGGGACCAGTGAGCTCCTACAATGAGCAGTTCTTC
j_gene: TRBJ2-2; d_gene: .; v_gene: TRBV28; abundance: .; CDR3aa: CASSPPGVGGPGELFF; CDR3nt: TGTGCCAGCAGTCCCCCCGGGGTGGGAGGCCCCGGGGAGCTGTTTTTT
j_gene: TRBJ1-6; d_gene: .; v_gene: TRBV4-3; abundance: .; CDR3aa: CASSQGQTSYNSPLHF; CDR3nt: TGCGCCAGCAGCCAAGGACAAACCTCCTATAATTCACCCCTCCACTTT
j_gene: TRBJ1-1; d_gene: .; v_gene: TRBV7-8; abundance: .; CDR3aa: CASSLSAAALNTEAFF; CDR3nt: TGTGCCAGCAGCTTATCTGCGGCTGCTTTAAACACTGAAGCTTTCTTT
j_gene: TRBJ2-7; d_gene: .; v_gene: TRBV28; abundance: .; CDR3aa: CASGVGRMEQYF; CDR3nt: TGTGCCAGCGGAGTGGGGCGCATGGAGCAGTACTTC
j_gene: TRBJ2-7; d_gene: TRBD2; v_gene: TRBV5-1; abundance: .; CDR3aa: CASSPTVSGGMQYF; CDR3nt: TGCGCCAGCAGCCCAACAGTTAGCGGGGGAATGCAGTACTTC
j_gene: TRBJ2-3; d_gene: TRBD2; v_gene: TRBV18; abundance: .; CDR3aa: CASSRERGSTDTQYF; CDR3nt: TGTGCCAGCTCACGAGAGCGGGGGAGCACAGATACGCAGTATTTT
j_gene: TRBJ1-2; d_gene: TRBD1; v_gene: TRBV4-1; abundance: .; CDR3aa: CASSRTGGVDYGYTF; CDR3nt: TGCGCCAGCAGCCGCACAGGGGGCGTTGACTATGGCTACACCTTC
j_gene: TRBJ2-7; d_gene: TRBD2; v_gene: TRBV6-5; abundance: .; CDR3aa: CASSYSASGGPYEQYF; CDR3nt: TGTGCCAGCAGTTACTCGGCTAGCGGGGGGCCCTACGAGCAGTACTTC
j_gene: TRBJ2-1; d_gene: .; v_gene: TRBV7-8; abundance: .; CDR3aa: CASGWVSYNEQFF; CDR3nt: TGTGCCAGCGGATGGGTTTCCTACAATGAGCAGTTCTTC
j_gene: TRBJ2-6; d_gene: .; v_gene: TRBV6-6; abundance: once; CDR3aa: CASSRRDSGANVLTF; CDR3nt: TGTGCCAGCAGTCGGAGGGACTCTGGGGCCAACGTCCTGACTTTC
j_gene: TRBJ2-7; d_gene: .; v_gene: TRBV5-4; abundance: .; CDR3aa: CASSLDRSTYEQYF; CDR3nt: TGTGCCAGCAGCTTGGACAGGAGTACCTACGAGCAGTACTTC
j_gene: TRBJ2-1; d_gene: TRBD1; v_gene: TRBV5-1; abundance: .; CDR3aa: CASSWGQLDNEQFF; CDR3nt: TGCGCCAGCAGCTGGGGACAGCTCGACAATGAGCAGTTCTTC
j_gene: TRBJ1-5; d_gene: .; v_gene: TRBV30; abundance: once; CDR3aa: CAWSSSGTGLQGPQHF; CDR3nt: TGTGCCTGGAGCTCCTCCGGGACTGGCCTTCAGGGGCCCCAGCATTTT
j_gene: TRBJ2-2; d_gene: TRBD1; v_gene: TRBV5-1; abundance: once; CDR3aa: CASSLRDRGLAGELFF; CDR3nt: TGCGCCAGCAGCCTTCGGGACAGGGGATTAGCCGGGGAGCTGTTTTTT
j_gene: TRBJ1-2; d_gene: .; v_gene: TRBV30; abundance: .; CDR3aa: CAWSPRGLAYGYTF; CDR3nt: TGTGCCTGGAGCCCCCGGGGACTGGCGTATGGCTACACCTTC
j_gene: TRBJ2-7; d_gene: TRBD2; v_gene: TRBV28; abundance: .; CDR3aa: CASSSNGGATEQYF; CDR3nt: TGTGCCAGCAGTTCCAACGGGGGGGCCACCGAGCAGTACTTC
j_gene: TRBJ2-1; d_gene: .; v_gene: TRBV5-1; abundance: .; CDR3aa: CARPRSAYNEQFF; CDR3nt: TGCGCCAGACCGAGAAGCGCGTACAATGAGCAGTTCTTC
j_gene: TRBJ1-5; d_gene: TRBD1; v_gene: TRBV6-1; abundance: .; CDR3aa: CASSEKTGGVQPQHF; CDR3nt: TGTGCCAGCAGTGAAAAGACAGGGGGCGTGCAGCCCCAGCATTTT
j_gene: TRBJ2-7; d_gene: .; v_gene: TRBV9; abundance: .; CDR3aa: CASSVSGTGLYEQYF; CDR3nt: TGTGCCAGCAGCGTATCCGGGACGGGACTCTACGAGCAGTACTTC
j_gene: TRBJ2-6; d_gene: TRBD1; v_gene: TRBV30; abundance: .; CDR3aa: CASGQGVLSGANVLTF; CDR3nt: TGTGCCTCGGGACAGGGTGTCCTCTCTGGGGCCAACGTCCTGACTTTC
j_gene: TRBJ1-5; d_gene: .; v_gene: TRBV6-4; abundance: .; CDR3aa: CASSAIASNQPQHF; CDR3nt: TGTGCCAGCAGTGCTATCGCGTCCAATCAGCCCCAGCATTTT
j_gene: TRBJ1-3; d_gene: TRBD1; v_gene: TRBV9; abundance: .; CDR3aa: CASSVGQGVSGNTIYF; CDR3nt: TGTGCCAGCAGCGTAGGCCAGGGGGTCTCTGGAAACACCATATATTTT
j_gene: TRBJ1-4; d_gene: TRBD1; v_gene: TRBV5-4; abundance: .; CDR3aa: CASSRTGPNEKLFF; CDR3nt: TGTGCCAGCAGCCGGACAGGACCTAATGAAAAACTGTTTTTT
j_gene: TRBJ1-2; d_gene: TRBD1; v_gene: TRBV25-1; abundance: .; CDR3aa: CASSSLRGVNGYTF; CDR3nt: TGTGCCAGCAGCTCCCTCAGGGGGGTAAATGGCTACACCTTC
j_gene: TRBJ1-4; d_gene: .; v_gene: TRBV4-3; abundance: .; CDR3aa: CASSQGGTTNEKLFF; CDR3nt: TGCGCCAGCAGCCAAGGAGGGACTACTAATGAAAAACTGTTTTTT
j_gene: TRBJ2-7; d_gene: .; v_gene: TRBV9; abundance: .; CDR3aa: CASSVGLGEMGEQYF; CDR3nt: TGTGCCAGCAGCGTAGGACTAGGGGAAATGGGCGAGCAGTACTTC
j_gene: TRBJ1-1; d_gene: .; v_gene: TRBV15; abundance: .; CDR3aa: CATSRDSEAFF; CDR3nt: TGTGCCACCAGCAGGGACTCCGAAGCTTTCTTT
j_gene: TRBJ2-2; d_gene: TRBD2; v_gene: TRBV5-6; abundance: .; CDR3aa: CASSLVKLGLAPGELFF; CDR3nt: TGTGCCAGCAGCTTGGTTAAATTGGGACTAGCCCCCGGGGAGCTGTTTTTT
j_gene: TRBJ2-2; d_gene: TRBD1; v_gene: TRBV19; abundance: .; CDR3aa: CASMGTGATGELFF; CDR3nt: TGTGCCAGTATGGGGACAGGGGCCACCGGGGAGCTGTTTTTT
j_gene: TRBJ1-6; d_gene: .; v_gene: TRBV6-1; abundance: .; CDR3aa: CASSESSGSPLHF; CDR3nt: TGTGCCAGCAGTGAAAGTAGTGGGTCACCCCTCCACTTT
j_gene: TRBJ2-7; d_gene: TRBD1; v_gene: TRBV29-1; abundance: .; CDR3aa: CSVLGQGRLEQYF; CDR3nt: TGCAGCGTCCTGGGACAGGGTAGGTTGGAGCAGTACTTC
j_gene: TRBJ1-2; d_gene: .; v_gene: TRBV4-1; abundance: .; CDR3aa: CASSQDNVYTGYTF; CDR3nt: TGCGCCAGCAGCCAAGATAACGTGTACACTGGCTACACCTTC
j_gene: TRBJ2-3; d_gene: .; v_gene: TRBV6-6; abundance: .; CDR3aa: CASSYLGDTQYF; CDR3nt: TGTGCCAGCAGTTACCTTGGGGATACGCAGTATTTT
j_gene: TRBJ2-7; d_gene: TRBD2; v_gene: TRBV5-5; abundance: .; CDR3aa: CASSLGSGSNEQYF; CDR3nt: TGTGCCAGCAGCTTGGGTAGCGGGAGTAACGAGCAGTACTTC
j_gene: TRBJ1-2; d_gene: .; v_gene: TRBV6-1; abundance: .; CDR3aa: CASRGAGADYGYTF; CDR3nt: TGTGCCAGCAGAGGGGCGGGGGCCGACTATGGCTACACCTTC
j_gene: TRBJ2-2; d_gene: .; v_gene: TRBV5-1; abundance: .; CDR3aa: CASSFWGNTGELFF; CDR3nt: TGCGCCAGCAGCTTCTGGGGGAATACCGGGGAGCTGTTTTTT
j_gene: TRBJ1-4; d_gene: .; v_gene: TRBV5-4; abundance: once; CDR3aa: CASSVGGLSGEKLFF; CDR3nt: TGTGCCAGCAGCGTGGGCGGCTTGAGTGGGGAAAAACTGTTTTTT
j_gene: TRBJ1-5; d_gene: .; v_gene: TRBV5-4; abundance: .; CDR3aa: CASSSGKENQPQHF; CDR3nt: TGTGCCAGCAGCTCGGGAAAGGAGAATCAGCCCCAGCATTTT
j_gene: TRBJ1-4; d_gene: .; v_gene: TRBV28; abundance: .; CDR3aa: CASSGEGLREKLFF; CDR3nt: TGTGCCAGCAGTGGCGAGGGACTGCGAGAAAAACTGTTTTTT
j_gene: TRBJ1-2; d_gene: .; v_gene: TRBV2; abundance: .; CDR3aa: CATGGGPDYGYTF; CDR3nt: TGTGCCACCGGTGGGGGGCCCGACTATGGCTACACCTTC
j_gene: TRBJ1-2; d_gene: TRBD1; v_gene: TRBV5-4; abundance: .; CDR3aa: CASSQKDRGGYTF; CDR3nt: TGTGCCAGCAGCCAAAAGGACAGGGGAGGCTACACCTTC
j_gene: TRBJ2-1; d_gene: .; v_gene: TRBV6-1; abundance: .; CDR3aa: CASSEVAGSTYNEQFF; CDR3nt: TGTGCCAGCAGTGAAGTCGCAGGTTCGACCTACAATGAGCAGTTCTTC
j_gene: TRBJ2-1; d_gene: TRBD2; v_gene: TRBV29-1; abundance: .; CDR3aa: CSVGTSGGVYNEQFF; CDR3nt: TGCAGCGTTGGAACTAGCGGGGGAGTTTACAATGAGCAGTTCTTC
j_gene: TRBJ1-5; d_gene: TRBD1; v_gene: TRBV6-1; abundance: .; CDR3aa: CATYLTGGGQPQHF; CDR3nt: TGTGCCACCTACTTGACAGGGGGCGGTCAGCCCCAGCATTTT
j_gene: TRBJ1-4; d_gene: .; v_gene: TRBV4-1; abundance: .; CDR3aa: CASSQVTETNEKLFF; CDR3nt: TGCGCCAGCAGCCAAGTCACAGAAACTAATGAAAAACTGTTTTTT
j_gene: TRBJ2-7; d_gene: .; v_gene: TRBV2; abundance: .; CDR3aa: CASGSDGSSYEQYF; CDR3nt: TGTGCCAGCGGATCGGACGGGAGCTCCTACGAGCAGTACTTC
j_gene: TRBJ2-7; d_gene: .; v_gene: TRBV11-2; abundance: .; CDR3aa: CASSPGAYEQYF; CDR3nt: TGTGCCAGCAGCCCCGGGGCCTACGAGCAGTACTTC